The rows below give T cell receptor beta chains drawn from one sample of a study of CD8+ T cells in alopecia areata. TCRdb keeps only in-frame clones here, not all; method: immunoSEQ multiplex PCR. Here the sample spans roughly 150,000 clones, 45% to 60% being singletons. Sequencing was performed on CD4+ T cells sorted from blood. These TCRs come from a human donor in good health. Each CDR3 is given with its conserved first and last residue. A D gene is named only where the DNA matches it firmly. A clone size is listed for some rows: how often the clone was seen (once, few, many), or a class if it is expanded.

D	V	length	J	size	DNA	CDR3
.	TRBV29-1	13	TRBJ2-4	.	TGCAGCGTTACTTTAAGTGTAAGCGACATTCAGTACTTC	CSVTLSVSDIQYF
.	TRBV4-1	15	TRBJ1-2	few	TGCGCCAGCAGCCAAATGGAGGACGGACGCTATGGCTACACCTTC	CASSQMEDGRYGYTF
.	TRBV19	14	TRBJ2-2	few	TGTGCCAGTAGTACCGGACAAGGCACCGGGGAGCTGTTTTTT	CASSTGQGTGELFF
.	TRBV20-1	11	TRBJ2-1	.	TGCAGTGCTAGAGATTACAATGAGCAGTTCTTC	CSARDYNEQFF
TRBD2	TRBV29-1	14	TRBJ2-2	.	TGCAGCGTTACCCAAACAGCGGGAGCCGGGGAGCTGTTTTTT	CSVTQTAGAGELFF
TRBD1	TRBV7-9	15	TRBJ1-2	once	TGTGCCAGCAGCTTAGATACGACAGGGGAACGGGGCTACACCTTC	CASSLDTTGERGYTF
.	TRBV19	13	TRBJ1-3	few	TGTGCCAGTAGGGTCCTCTCTGGAAACACCATATATTTT	CASRVLSGNTIYF
TRBD1	TRBV11-2	17	TRBJ2-2	.	TGTGCCAGCAGCAAGGCGGGACAGGGGGCAGGCACCGGGGAGCTGTTTTTT	CASSKAGQGAGTGELFF
.	TRBV6-5	14	TRBJ1-4	.	TGTGCCAGCGGACGGACAGCATCTAATGAAAAACTGTTTTTT	CASGRTASNEKLFF
.	TRBV2	13	TRBJ2-3	.	TGTGCCAGCATAGTAGGGGGCACAGATACGCAGTATTTT	CASIVGGTDTQYF
.	TRBV7-9	15	TRBJ2-5	.	TGTGCCAGCAGCCCTCTGGACAAGCCACAAGAGACCCAGTACTTC	CASSPLDKPQETQYF
.	TRBV29-1	14	TRBJ2-5	.	TGCAGCGTTGAAGATTACAGGGGAGGGGAGACCCAGTACTTC	CSVEDYRGGETQYF
.	TRBV27	14	TRBJ2-6	.	TGTGCCAGCAGACGACATACTGGGGCCAACGTCCTGACTTTC	CASRRHTGANVLTF
TRBD2	TRBV2	15	TRBJ2-5	few	TGTGCCAGCGCGGCGGGGGAATGGGACCCGGGGACCCAGTACTTC	CASAAGEWDPGTQYF
TRBD1	TRBV29-1	17	TRBJ2-6	few	TGCAGCGCCTCGTTACAGGGGGCTGGCACTGGGGCCAACGTCCTGACTTTC	CSASLQGAGTGANVLTF
.	TRBV20-1	10	TRBJ2-7	.	TGCAGTGCTGCCGCCAACGGGCAGTACTTC	CSAAANGQYF
.	TRBV29-1	12	TRBJ2-7	.	TGCAGCGTTGAACTCCCAACCTACGAGCAGTACTTC	CSVELPTYEQYF
TRBD1	TRBV30	12	TRBJ2-3	.	TGTGCCTGGAGACAGGGGGCAGATACGCAGTATTTT	CAWRQGADTQYF
.	TRBV25-1	11	TRBJ2-4	few	TGTGCCAGCAGTGAATTGAACATTCAGTACTTC	CASSELNIQYF
.	TRBV7-3	13	TRBJ1-2	.	TGTGCCAGCAGCTTAAGCGACAGCTATGGCTACACCTTC	CASSLSDSYGYTF
TRBD1	TRBV5-1	13	TRBJ1-4	.	TGCGCCAGCAGCTTGACAGGGGGCGAAAAACTGTTTTTT	CASSLTGGEKLFF
.	TRBV28	15	TRBJ2-6	.	TGTGCCAGCAGTTTACTAGGGGCTGGGGCCAACGTCCTGACTTTC	CASSLLGAGANVLTF
.	TRBV9	14	TRBJ1-1	.	TGTGCCAGCAGCGTAGTGACGGGGGGGACTGAAGCTTTCTTT	CASSVVTGGTEAFF
TRBD2	TRBV4-1	17	TRBJ2-4	.	TGCGCCAGCAGCCAACAACCCCGTGGGACTAGCGACGGCATTCAGTACTTC	CASSQQPRGTSDGIQYF
TRBD1	TRBV4-1	16	TRBJ2-7	few	TGCGCCAGCAGCCGACACCGGGACAGGACGGCCTACGAGCAGTACTTC	CASSRHRDRTAYEQYF
.	TRBV2	13	TRBJ2-3	.	TGTGCCAGCAGTGGGACTTATTTTGATACGCAGTATTTT	CASSGTYFDTQYF
.	TRBV29-1	12	TRBJ2-4	.	TGCAGCGTTGTTGGTATTAGGAACATTCAGTACTTC	CSVVGIRNIQYF
TRBD1	TRBV28	12	TRBJ2-7	.	TGTGCCAGCACAGGGGGCCGCTACGAGCAGTACTTC	CASTGGRYEQYF
.	TRBV29-1	13	TRBJ1-2	.	TGCAGCGTTGCCCCCAGGTTTAACTATGGCTACACCTTC	CSVAPRFNYGYTF
.	TRBV7-9	13	TRBJ1-2	few	TGTGCCAGCAGCTCCTCGGCGGGGTTTGGCTACACCTTC	CASSSSAGFGYTF
.	TRBV29-1	14	TRBJ2-7	.	TGCAGCGTTGACGGCGGGCAGCGGGTTAACGAGCAGTACTTC	CSVDGGQRVNEQYF
TRBD2	TRBV5-1	13	TRBJ2-5	few	TGCGCCAGCAGCACCGGGACTAAAGAGACCCAGTACTTC	CASSTGTKETQYF
TRBD2	TRBV29-1	16	TRBJ2-1	.	TGCAGCGTTGCGCCTTCTTCTACTAGCGGGAGCAATGAGCAGTTCTTC	CSVAPSSTSGSNEQFF
.	TRBV23-1	13	TRBJ1-5	few	TGCGCCAGCAGTCAACTACCGTCGCAGCCCCAGCATTTT	CASSQLPSQPQHF
.	TRBV7-9	13	TRBJ1-1	.	TGTGCCAGCAGCCCAACAAAGGACACTGAAGCTTTCTTT	CASSPTKDTEAFF
.	TRBV29-1	11	TRBJ2-3	.	TGCAGCGCCCCATCCCCAGATACGCAGTATTTT	CSAPSPDTQYF
TRBD1	TRBV30	13	TRBJ2-3	.	TGTGCCCGGGACAGCTCACTGGGAGATACGCAGTATTTT	CARDSSLGDTQYF
.	TRBV6-5	14	TRBJ1-5	few	TGTGCCAGCAGTTACGGCAGAAACAATCAGCCCCAGCATTTT	CASSYGRNNQPQHF
.	TRBV29-1	12	TRBJ2-5	few	TGCAGCGTTGGCAGGGGCCAAGAGACCCAGTACTTC	CSVGRGQETQYF
.	TRBV7-9	16	TRBJ2-2	few	TGTGCCAGCAGCCCAGACGTGTATTCGGACACCGGGGAGCTGTTTTTT	CASSPDVYSDTGELFF
.	TRBV6-1	15	TRBJ1-5	.	TGTGCCAGCAGTGAAACTGGGGCAGGGAATCAGCCCCAGCATTTT	CASSETGAGNQPQHF
TRBD1	TRBV11-2	15	TRBJ2-7	.	TGTGCCAGCAGCCAAGGGAGACAGGGACCCTACGAGCAGTACTTC	CASSQGRQGPYEQYF
.	TRBV6-6	13	TRBJ2-5	.	TGTGCCAGCCTTCGCGGGGCTCAAGAGACCCAGTACTTC	CASLRGAQETQYF
TRBD2	TRBV5-1	17	TRBJ2-1	.	TGCGCCAGCAGCTTGGTCGGGAGCGGGAGGCCTTACAATGAGCAGTTCTTC	CASSLVGSGRPYNEQFF
TRBD1	TRBV14	14	TRBJ2-7	.	TGTGCCAGCAGCCCCGGGACAGGGTCCTACGAGCAGTACTTC	CASSPGTGSYEQYF
.	TRBV7-9	15	TRBJ1-2	.	TGTGCCAGCAGCTTAGAGCAGGGTGGATTCTATGGCTACACCTTC	CASSLEQGGFYGYTF
TRBD2	TRBV5-1	17	TRBJ2-2	.	TGCGCCAGCAGCTCTGGACTAGCGGGAGGGCGGACCGGGGAGCTGTTTTTT	CASSSGLAGGRTGELFF
.	TRBV4-1	17	TRBJ2-1	few	TGCGCCAGCAGCCAAGATCCCTTAGGGTCTGGTCGGAATGAGCAGTTCTTC	CASSQDPLGSGRNEQFF
.	TRBV19	11	TRBJ2-5	.	TGTGCCAGTAGTTCCGGAGGACGGCAGTACTTC	CASSSGGRQYF
.	TRBV5-4	12	TRBJ2-5	.	TGTGCCAGCAGCTTTTTCGCGGAGACCCAGTACTTC	CASSFFAETQYF
.	TRBV25-1	10	TRBJ1-1	.	TGTGCCAGCTGGGAGCTTGAAGCTTTCTTT	CASWELEAFF
.	TRBV6-5	12	TRBJ2-7	few	TGTGCCAGCAGCAGGGACGGCTACGAGCAGTACTTC	CASSRDGYEQYF
TRBD1	TRBV7-9	15	TRBJ1-1	once	TGTGCCAGCAGCTCCGACAGGGGCCCGAGGACTGAAGCTTTCTTT	CASSSDRGPRTEAFF
TRBD2	TRBV4-2	14	TRBJ2-1	few	TGTGCCAGCAGCGGGACTAGCGGCAACAATGAGCAGTTCTTC	CASSGTSGNNEQFF
.	TRBV10-3	13	TRBJ1-1	.	TGTGCCATCAGTGGTACATGGGACACTGAAGCTTTCTTT	CAISGTWDTEAFF